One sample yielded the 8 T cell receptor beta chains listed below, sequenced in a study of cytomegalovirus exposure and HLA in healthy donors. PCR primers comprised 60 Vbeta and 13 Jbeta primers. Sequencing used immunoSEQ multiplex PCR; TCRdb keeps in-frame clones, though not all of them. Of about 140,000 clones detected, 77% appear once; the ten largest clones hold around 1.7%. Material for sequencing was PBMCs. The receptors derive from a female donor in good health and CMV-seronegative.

This chain's CDR3 is CASSLPGTSENNEQFF. In nucleotides, the CDR3 is TGTGCCAGCAGCCTCCCCGGGACTAGCGAAAACAATGAGCAGTTCTTC. The V gene is TRBV6-6, the J gene TRBJ2-1, with 10 bases matching TRBD2. The germline V gene has CDR1 MNHNY and CDR2 SVGAGI (reference sequence). This CDR3 spans 16 amino acids. V shed 6 bases, J shed 5 bases, and the junction held 10 bases outside the gene matches.

The CDR3 sequence is CASSYSAYPPLHF. As DNA, the CDR3 is TGTGCCAGCAGTTACTCCGCGTACCCGCCCCTCCACTTT. This chain uses TRBV6-5 with TRBJ1-6; D unclear. The ends were cut back, 0 bases at V and 13 bases at J, with 10 bases in the middle. Germline V gene data show CDR1 as MNHEY and CDR2 as SVGAGI. The CDR3 runs 13 residues.

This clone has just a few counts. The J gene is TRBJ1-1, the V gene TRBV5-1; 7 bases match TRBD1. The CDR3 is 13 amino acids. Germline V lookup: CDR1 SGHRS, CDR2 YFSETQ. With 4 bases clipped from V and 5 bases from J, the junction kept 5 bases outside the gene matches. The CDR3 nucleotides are TGCGCCAGCAGCATACAGGGGCGGACTGAAGCTTTCTTT. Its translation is CASSIQGRTEAFF.

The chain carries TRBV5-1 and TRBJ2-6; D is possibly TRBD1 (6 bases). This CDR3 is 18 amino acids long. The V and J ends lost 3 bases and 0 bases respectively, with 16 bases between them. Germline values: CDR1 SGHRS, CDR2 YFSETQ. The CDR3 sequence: CASSWGGQPSSGANVLTF. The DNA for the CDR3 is TGCGCCAGCAGCTGGGGCGGACAGCCAAGCTCTGGGGCCAACGTCCTGACTTTC.

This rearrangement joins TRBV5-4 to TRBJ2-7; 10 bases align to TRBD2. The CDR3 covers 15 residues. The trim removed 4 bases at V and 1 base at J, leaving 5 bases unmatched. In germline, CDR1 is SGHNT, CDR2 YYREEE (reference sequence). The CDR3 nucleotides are TGTGCCAGCAGCCCTGGGACTAGCGTATCCTACGAGCAGTACTTC. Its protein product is CASSPGTSVSYEQYF.

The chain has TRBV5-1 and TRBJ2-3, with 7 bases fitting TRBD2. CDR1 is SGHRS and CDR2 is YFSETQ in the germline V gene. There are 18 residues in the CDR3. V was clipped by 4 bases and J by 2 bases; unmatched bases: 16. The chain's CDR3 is CASSPNPGSRDYTDTQYF. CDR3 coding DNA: TGCGCCAGCAGCCCCAACCCCGGCAGTAGGGACTACACAGATACGCAGTATTTT. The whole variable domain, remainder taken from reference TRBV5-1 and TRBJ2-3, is KAGVTQTPRYLIKTRGQQVTLSCSPISGHRSVSWYQQTPGQGLQFLFEYFSETQRNKGNFPGRFSGRQFSNSRSEMNVSTLELGDSALYLCASSPNPGSRDYTDTQYFGPGTRLTVL.

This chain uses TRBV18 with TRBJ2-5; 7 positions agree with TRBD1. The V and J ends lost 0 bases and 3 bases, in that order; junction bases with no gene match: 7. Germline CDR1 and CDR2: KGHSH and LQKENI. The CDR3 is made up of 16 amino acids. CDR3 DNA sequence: TGTGCCAGCTCACCACCAAACAGGGGCGGTGAAGAGACCCAGTACTTC. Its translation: CASSPPNRGGEETQYF.

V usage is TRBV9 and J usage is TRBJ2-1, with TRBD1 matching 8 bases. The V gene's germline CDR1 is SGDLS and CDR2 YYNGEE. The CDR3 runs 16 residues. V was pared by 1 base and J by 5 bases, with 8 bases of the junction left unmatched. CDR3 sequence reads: CASSVLGTGYNNEQFF. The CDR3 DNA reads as TGTGCCAGCAGCGTACTAGGGACAGGTTACAACAATGAGCAGTTCTTC.